This paragraph covers one T cell receptor (beta chain) sequence. What it binds is not known. This sample was included in a study of T-cell reconstitution after alpha-beta-depleted transplantation in children. The study, taken as a whole, reports: Diversity and T-cell counts at one year after transplant derived mostly from new T cells.

Unique molecular identifiers were incorporated when the TCRbeta library was constructed. TCRdb used MiXCR to reprocess the PCR reads, holding one entry per CDR3 protein. The table records about 980,000 distinct CDR3 sequences, less than 30% of them present only once. The sequence was collected from a boy younger than two who had a stem cell transplant for SCID, so the T cells may come from the graft donor. This specimen was PBMCs, mostly from graft donor cells, taken 360 days after TCRalphabeta/CD19-depleted stem cell transplant.

The CDR3 nucleotides are TGTGCCATCAGCGGGACCGACTACAATGAGCAGTTCTTC. Residues: CAISGTDYNEQFF. The rearrangement uses TRBV10-3 and TRBJ2-1; D is perhaps TRBD1 or TRBD2 (5 bases each). V gave up 6 bases and J gave up 3 bases, with 9 bases separating them. The CDR3 runs 13 residues. Germline assignment: CDR1 ENHRY and CDR2 SYGVKD.